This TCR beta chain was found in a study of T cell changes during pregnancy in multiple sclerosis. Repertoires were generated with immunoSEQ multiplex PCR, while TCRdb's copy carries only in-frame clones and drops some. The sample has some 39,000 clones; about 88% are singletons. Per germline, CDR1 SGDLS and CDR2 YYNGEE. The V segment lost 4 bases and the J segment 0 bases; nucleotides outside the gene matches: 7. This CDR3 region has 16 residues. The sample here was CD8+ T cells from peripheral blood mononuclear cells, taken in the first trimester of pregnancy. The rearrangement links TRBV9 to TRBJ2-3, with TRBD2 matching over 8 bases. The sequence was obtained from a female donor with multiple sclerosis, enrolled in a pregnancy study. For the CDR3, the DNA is TGTGCCAGCAGCCCCGAGGTAGCGGGGAGCACAGATACGCAGTATTTT. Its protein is CASSPEVAGSTDTQYF.